Listed below are T cell receptor beta chains from one sample, sequenced in a study of quantifying T cell responses using KT2 cells. In TCRdb, the UMI-ligation and nested PCR reads were re-called with MiXCR into one record per CDR3 protein. The data show around 35,000 distinct CDR3 sequences, 10% seen once. The sequencing input was PBMCs spiked with cells of the T cell clone KT2. The receptor source for this set is a human donor. Each CDR3 is given with its conserved first and last residue. The order of the fields is V gene, clone size, J gene, D gene, CDR3 protein, CDR3 DNA. A D gene is named only where the DNA matches it firmly. Expanded clones are given a class, and other clones once, few, many or no size at all.

V: TRBV5-1
size: few
J: TRBJ1-2
D: TRBD1
CDR3: CASSFGTEANYGYTF
DNA: TGCGCCAGCAGCTTCGGGACAGAAGCTAACTATGGCTACACCTTC

V: TRBV6-2/TRBV6-3
size: few
J: TRBJ2-5
D: NA
CDR3: CASRPPARETQYF
DNA: TGTGCCAGCAGGCCCCCGGCGCGGGAGACCCAGTACTTC

V: TRBV30
size: NA
J: TRBJ2-1
D: TRBD2
CDR3: CAWSPTSGGIHNEQFF
DNA: TGTGCCTGGAGCCCGACTAGCGGGGGGATCCACAATGAGCAGTTCTTC

V: TRBV7-2
size: NA
J: TRBJ2-3
D: TRBD1
CDR3: CASSVGDRGYHTDTQYF
DNA: TGTGCCAGCAGCGTAGGCGACAGGGGGTATCACACAGATACGCAGTATTTT

V: TRBV7-2
size: many
J: TRBJ2-5
D: NA
CDR3: CASSLVSVEGETQYF
DNA: TGTGCCAGCAGCCTAGTGTCTGTTGAGGGGGAGACCCAGTACTTC

V: TRBV29-1
size: many
J: TRBJ1-1
D: TRBD1
CDR3: CSVTTGGPEAFF
DNA: TGCAGCGTTACTACAGGGGGCCCTGAAGCTTTCTTT

V: TRBV18
size: many
J: TRBJ1-1
D: TRBD1
CDR3: CASSPDRVGTEAFF
DNA: TGTGCCAGCTCACCGGACAGGGTTGGGACTGAAGCTTTCTTT

V: TRBV11-2
size: many
J: TRBJ1-1
D: NA
CDR3: CASRGIGQSQAFF
DNA: TGTGCCAGCAGGGGGATCGGACAGTCTCAAGCTTTCTTT

V: TRBV7-6
size: few
J: TRBJ1-3
D: TRBD1
CDR3: CASSFRDRGNTIYF
DNA: TGTGCCAGCAGCTTCCGGGACAGGGGAAACACCATATATTTT

V: TRBV7-8
size: NA
J: TRBJ2-1
D: NA
CDR3: CASSLIDEQFF
DNA: TGTGCCAGCAGCTTAATTGATGAGCAGTTCTTC

V: TRBV18
size: few
J: TRBJ1-1
D: TRBD1
CDR3: CASSPRGQGALNTEAFF
DNA: TGTGCCAGCTCACCACGGGGACAGGGGGCCCTGAACACTGAAGCTTTCTTT

V: TRBV7-3
size: many
J: TRBJ2-5
D: TRBD2
CDR3: CASSSLTSGVETQYF
DNA: TGTGCCAGCAGCTCCCTAACTAGCGGGGTAGAGACCCAGTACTTC

V: TRBV7-2
size: NA
J: TRBJ1-5
D: TRBD1
CDR3: CASTLSGGAVNQPQHF
DNA: TGTGCCAGCACTTTATCAGGGGGCGCAGTCAATCAGCCCCAGCATTTT

V: TRBV19
size: few
J: TRBJ1-1
D: NA
CDR3: CASSPRGLSTEAFF
DNA: TGTGCCAGTAGTCCCAGGGGTCTTAGCACTGAAGCTTTCTTT

V: TRBV29-1
size: many
J: TRBJ2-3
D: NA
CDR3: CSVEGPPDTQYF
DNA: TGCAGCGTTGAGGGCCCGCCAGATACGCAGTATTTT

V: TRBV10-3
size: NA
J: TRBJ2-7
D: TRBD2
CDR3: CAISAAGGGSYEQYF
DNA: TGTGCCATCAGTGCAGCGGGGGGTGGGTCCTACGAGCAGTACTTC

V: TRBV9
size: few
J: TRBJ2-7
D: NA
CDR3: CASSTPPAREQYF
DNA: TGTGCCAGCAGCACCCCCCCAGCGCGCGAGCAGTACTTC

V: TRBV6-2/TRBV6-3
size: NA
J: TRBJ2-1
D: NA
CDR3: CASSYSNSGPYRSEQFF
DNA: TGTGCCAGCAGTTACTCGAATTCAGGGCCTTATAGGTCTGAGCAGTTCTTC

V: TRBV11-2
size: few
J: TRBJ2-7
D: NA
CDR3: CASSSGTGWQYF
DNA: TGTGCCAGCAGCTCCGGGACCGGTTGGCAGTACTTC

V: TRBV19
size: few
J: TRBJ2-1
D: NA
CDR3: CASSIGGRRSNEQFF
DNA: TGTGCCAGTAGTATCGGCGGCAGGCGGTCCAATGAGCAGTTCTTC

V: TRBV15
size: many
J: TRBJ1-1
D: NA
CDR3: CATVEDSQSGNTEAFF
DNA: TGTGCCACCGTCGAGGACAGCCAATCTGGGAACACTGAAGCTTTCTTT

V: TRBV19
size: few
J: TRBJ2-7
D: TRBD1
CDR3: CASSFYTGDEQYF
DNA: TGTGCCAGTAGTTTTTACACAGGGGACGAGCAGTACTTC

V: TRBV29-1
size: few
J: TRBJ2-3
D: TRBD2
CDR3: CSVETSGSTDTQYF
DNA: TGCAGCGTGGAAACTAGCGGGAGCACAGATACGCAGTATTTT

V: TRBV7-9
size: NA
J: TRBJ2-2
D: NA
CDR3: CASSKPNTGELFF
DNA: TGTGCCAGCAGCAAACCAAACACCGGGGAGCTGTTTTTT

V: TRBV12-3/TRBV12-4
size: NA
J: TRBJ1-2
D: TRBD1
CDR3: CASSLWGQGGPSNYGYTF
DNA: TGTGCCAGCAGTTTATGGGGGCAGGGGGGACCTTCCAACTATGGCTACACCTTC

V: TRBV11-2
size: many
J: TRBJ2-1
D: NA
CDR3: CASSFRTGDNEQFF
DNA: TGTGCCAGCAGCTTCCGGACCGGTGACAATGAGCAGTTCTTC

V: TRBV7-2
size: many
J: TRBJ1-5
D: NA
CDR3: CASSFRRGQPQHF
DNA: TGTGCCAGCAGCTTCCGGAGGGGTCAGCCCCAGCATTTT

V: TRBV11-2
size: few
J: TRBJ1-2
D: NA
CDR3: CASSLPYRGYTF
DNA: TGTGCCAGCAGCTTACCCTACAGGGGCTACACCTTC

V: TRBV7-3
size: few
J: TRBJ1-1
D: NA
CDR3: CASSPGPGMGTEAFF
DNA: TGTGCCAGCAGCCCGGGGCCGGGGATGGGGACTGAAGCTTTCTTT

V: TRBV11-2
size: few
J: TRBJ2-2
D: NA
CDR3: CASRNREGVTGELFF
DNA: TGTGCCAGCAGAAACCGAGAGGGGGTGACCGGGGAGCTGTTTTTT

V: TRBV24-1
size: many
J: TRBJ1-1
D: TRBD1
CDR3: CATSGDRGVTEAFF
DNA: TGTGCCACCAGTGGGGACAGGGGTGTCACTGAAGCTTTCTTT

V: TRBV7-8
size: few
J: TRBJ1-1
D: NA
CDR3: CASSYDPVNTEAFF
DNA: TGTGCCAGCAGCTACGACCCGGTCAACACTGAAGCTTTCTTT

V: TRBV7-9
size: NA
J: TRBJ1-4
D: TRBD1
CDR3: CASSAQQGLREKLFF
DNA: TGTGCCAGCAGCGCCCAACAGGGGCTTCGGGAAAAACTGTTTTTT

V: TRBV27
size: many
J: TRBJ2-5
D: NA
CDR3: CASSLSGGQETQYF
DNA: TGTGCCAGCAGTTTATCGGGCGGCCAAGAGACCCAGTACTTC

V: TRBV28
size: many
J: TRBJ2-7
D: NA
CDR3: CASRPTKQVTYEQYF
DNA: TGTGCCAGCAGGCCAACGAAACAGGTTACCTACGAGCAGTACTTC

V: TRBV10-3
size: few
J: TRBJ2-3
D: TRBD2
CDR3: CAISNPGGLAGGPYDTDTQYF
DNA: TGTGCCATCAGTAATCCCGGCGGACTAGCGGGGGGGCCTTACGACACAGATACGCAGTATTTT

V: TRBV12-3/TRBV12-4
size: NA
J: TRBJ2-5
D: TRBD2
CDR3: CASSLLRLAGVETQYF
DNA: TGTGCCAGCAGTTTACTCAGACTAGCGGGGGTGGAGACCCAGTACTTC

V: TRBV5-1
size: few
J: TRBJ2-3
D: NA
CDR3: CASSPSKGLTDTQYF
DNA: TGCGCCAGCAGCCCGTCCAAAGGGCTCACAGATACGCAGTATTTT

V: TRBV5-4
size: many
J: TRBJ2-3
D: NA
CDR3: CASSLGTEIRTQYF
DNA: TGTGCCAGCAGCTTGGGGACCGAGATAAGAACGCAGTATTTT